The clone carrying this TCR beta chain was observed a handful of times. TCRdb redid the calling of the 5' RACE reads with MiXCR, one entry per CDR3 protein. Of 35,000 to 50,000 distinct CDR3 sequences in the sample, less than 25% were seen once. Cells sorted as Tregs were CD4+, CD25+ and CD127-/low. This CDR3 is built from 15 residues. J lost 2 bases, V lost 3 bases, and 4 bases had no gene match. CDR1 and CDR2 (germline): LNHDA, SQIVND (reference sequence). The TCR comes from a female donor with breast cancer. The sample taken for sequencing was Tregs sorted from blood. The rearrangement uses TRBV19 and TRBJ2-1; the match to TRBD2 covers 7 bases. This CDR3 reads CASSMAGAAYNEQFF. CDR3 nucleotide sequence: TGTGCCAGTAGTATGGCGGGAGCCGCCTACAATGAGCAGTTCTTC. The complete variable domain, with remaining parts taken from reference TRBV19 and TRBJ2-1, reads DGGITQSPKYLFRKEGQNVTLSCEQNLNHDAMYWYRQDPGQGLRLIYYSQIVNDFQKGDIAEGYSVSREKKESFPLTVTSAQKNPTAFYLCASSMAGAAYNEQFFGPGTRLTVL.